This TCR beta chain was sequenced in a study of cytomegalovirus exposure and HLA in healthy donors (dated by TCRdb to 2016 to 2017). For the study in its entirety: An earlier analysis of some 500 of the donors reported about 250 Gb of sequence data and around 120 million unique TCR beta sequences from 150 million to 200 million T cells. About 280 gigabases of sequencing data and around 88 million unique TCR sequences made up an early release that covered 640 HLA-typed donors. Of the 300 to 450 genotyped donors, around 81% fell in the genetic ancestry cluster associated with self-reported Caucasian donors. The aim of the study was to test whether cataloging public T cell receptors could identify signatures of past pathogen exposure. The study profiled the T cell repertoires of 500 to 800 subjects by immunosequencing and related them to cytomegalovirus serostatus. In addition to the first cohort of around 670 subjects, a separate validation cohort of 130 or so different subjects was used. High-throughput TCR immunosequencing, statistical association of individual TCRs with disease status, and machine learning were combined to predict cytomegalovirus infection status. To study patterns of TCR occurrence, a later analysis re-analyzed previously published TCR beta repertoires from several hundred donors and added high-resolution HLA genotyping. In the later analysis, no new phenotypic data were used to find candidate immune exposures; instead, reliance was placed on TCR beta sequences and their occurrence across donors. An earlier analysis of around 580 of the donors used high-throughput TCR beta sequencing to judge whether each TCR beta V gene segment behaved as functional or pseudogenic. Donor age, sex, ethnicity and CMV serostatus were collected together with the repertoire data. Genome-wide SNP genotypes for about 65% of the roughly 670 donors were used in a later genetic analysis, which treated that subset as a discovery cohort. Every discovery cohort repertoire had been produced on one sequencing platform. Class I and class II HLA loci were covered by the typing at four-digit resolution. The number of typed donors differed by locus: about 629-640 for A, B, C, DRB1 and DQB1; 500 to 550 for DQA1; 606 for DPA1; and about 450 for DPB1. Because of strong linkage in the cohort, roughly five DR-DQ haplotypes were treated as single units for association and clustering. On average, over 200,000 unique TCR beta nucleotide sequences were sequenced per donor among some 430 genotyped donors of the cohort, with around 19% of those sequences being non-productive. Overall study results and their limits: In a later genetic analysis, a missense DCLRE1C variant was associated with V-gene and J-gene trimming of TCR beta chains, and the association was replicated in an independent cohort. The 87-base-pair reads could not distinguish some IMGT-functional V segments, including TRBV6-2 and TRBV6-3, so those segments were excluded. In a later analysis, most CMV-associated TCR beta chains were found to appear HLA-restricted, with HLA associations seemingly driven largely by CMV exposure. A cluster of highly shared sequence variants was judged likely to represent a technical artifact of the sequencing pipeline. The earlier analysis of about 600 of the donors excluded roughly 17 rarely observed V segments, including chromosome 9 orphons, because counts were too low. HLA typing was unavailable for some donors at each locus, so association tests used only the typed subset. In a later analysis, several top co-occurrence clusters were reported to appear linked to parvovirus B19, influenza, CMV and Epstein-Barr virus. This cohort had only TCR beta chains sequenced, and the lack of alpha or paired-chain data limited which features could be detected. In vitro tests confirmed that a few of the cytomegalovirus-associated TCR beta chains recognize cytomegalovirus antigens. Specific HLA alleles were associated with around 18,000 TCR beta sequences at a false discovery rate of 0.05 in a later analysis. A later genetic analysis reported fewer N-insertions in productive TCRs among donors in an Asian-associated ancestry cluster than the roughly 620-donor mean. Correlated functional status among segregating V segments might reflect linkage disequilibrium, but an unknown experimental factor could not be ruled out. According to a later analysis, TCR association rates differed among HLA loci, with DRB1 alleles showing the most associated TCRs and HLA-C alleles showing the fewest. The study listed approximately 160 TCR beta chains as associated with cytomegalovirus. Compared with equally common non-associated chains, HLA-associated TCR beta chains in a later analysis were more clonally expanded and had lower generation probabilities. The classifier was reported to diagnose cytomegalovirus status with high specificity and sensitivity in both the original and validation cohorts. The presence/absence analyses assumed that sequencing depth was roughly uniform across donors, and that assumption may not be true. For the cohort, immune exposure information was limited to CMV serostatus. In an earlier analysis of around 600 of the donors, most TCR beta V segments were observed in productive rearrangements about 87% or about 30% of the time, broadly matching IMGT annotations. A further reported finding was that TCR beta sequences accurately predicted the HLA-A and HLA-B alleles for most subjects in the first cohort. According to the authors, the approach could potentially be generalized to other disease states and immunological phenotypes. Assigning TCR associations to individual alleles was difficult when HLA alleles, especially DR and DQ, strongly co-occurred. Across donors, most TCR sequences were observed very rarely, whereas some public TCRs were present in many individuals.

From cysteine to phenylalanine, the CDR3 is 14 amino acids long. This entry keeps only the CDR3 DNA: 42 bases, framed from base 1. CDR1 and CDR2, per the germline V gene, are SGHVS and FQNEAQ. V is cut back by 3 bases and J by 3 bases, with 3 bases in the junction unmatched. In total, approximately 700 healthy bone marrow donors made up the cohort. At the time of sampling, all cohort members were nominally healthy, though unrecorded immune exposures were likely present. The donor tested CMV seronegative, placing the donor among the approximately 360 seronegative members of the cohort. Every donor gave a peripheral blood sample, and the peripheral blood mononuclear cells from that sample were used for TCR beta sequencing. Genomic DNA extraction from the blood cell samples was performed with the Qiagen DNeasy Blood Extraction Kit. This clone was seen only a few times. No cognate antigen has been identified for it. Within one base of it there is no much larger clone, and no base qualities were kept.

Libraries were constructed by the immunoSEQ multiplex PCR assay. A mixture of 60 forward primers for TCR Vbeta segments and 13 reverse primers for TCR Jbeta segments was used in the multiplex PCR. A multiplex PCR assay on genomic DNA amplified the CDR3 region of rearranged TCR beta genes. On the Illumina HiSeq System, the amplified TCR beta libraries were sequenced as 87-base-pair reads. Concerning the study's data processing: In a later analysis, tens of millions of unique TCR beta chains were counted across the approximately 670 repertoires, and around 11 million of these chains were shared by at least two donors. A nearest-neighbor algorithm error-corrected the raw reads and collapsed the reads into unique sequences, merging closely related sequences to remove PCR and sequencing errors. CDR3 sequences were aligned to IMGT reference sequences to assign V, D and J gene segments. For a sequence to be retained, a match of at least six nucleotides to both a V gene segment and a J gene segment was required. A rearrangement counted as productive if the CDR3 had no stop codons and remained in frame with V and J, and every other rearrangement counted as non-productive. Following IMGT convention, CDR3 was defined as the stretch from the second conserved V-encoded cysteine to the conserved J-encoded phenylalanine. Sequences without an unambiguous match to a single V gene segment were excluded from the earlier analysis of about 600 of the donors. An earlier analysis of a few hundred of the donors called V segments functional above 56.7% productive rearrangements and segregating when the between-donor standard deviation exceeded 5%. A statistical classification framework was built for diagnosing cytomegalovirus status from the catalog of TCR beta chain sequences. A later analysis assigned V and J genes by comparing TCR nucleotide sequences with IMGT/GENE-DB human TR gene sequences. Using the TCRdist pipeline, a later analysis assigned CDR3 sequences along with most-parsimonious VDJ recombination scenarios. In a later analysis, each TCR beta chain was defined by its CDR3 amino acid sequence together with its V-gene family, and reads lacking a unique V-gene family were excluded. In a later analysis, some 600 highly shared, low-generation-probability nucleotide sequences were removed to address suspected cross-contamination and a sequencing artifact. A later analysis calculated a clonal expansion index for each public chain from normalized within-repertoire ranks of inferred template counts. A later analysis computed generation probabilities with a VDJ recombination model fitted to out-of-frame rearrangements, and checked the results against IGoR. Hypergeometric tests were used in a later analysis to score TCR-TCR, TCR-HLA and TCR-CMV co-occurrence, with a repertoire-size bias correction applied to the TCR pairs. To estimate false discovery rates, a later analysis permuted the HLA or CMV assignments 20 times. A later analysis grouped co-occurring TCRs with DBSCAN, adding TCRdist sequence similarity when clustering within HLA-allele-positive subsets. Repertoires with fewer than 30,000 or more than 120,000 public chains, plus five repertoires with anomalous nucleotide sharing, were excluded from co-occurrence clustering. In TCRdb, the immuneACCESS table is reduced to in-frame sequences with V and J assigned. These tables do not hold every clone; where another copy was compared, an unresolved V gene accounts for under half, and the others remain unexplained. The DNA gave D and trimming, while V, J and clone size come from that table. The sample contains 140,000 to 150,000 clones, roughly 9.7% of them found a single time. The top ten clones comprise 1.5% to 2% of the sample.

The chain couples TRBV7-8 to TRBJ2-7; TRBD2 lines up with 9 middle nucleotides. The TCR originated in a man between 45 and 60 years old in good health and CMV-seronegative. Sequenced: PBMCs. The CDR3 here reads CASSFEREVYEQYF. The nucleotides read TGTGCCAGCAGCTTCGAGCGGGAGGTCTACGAGCAGTACTTC.